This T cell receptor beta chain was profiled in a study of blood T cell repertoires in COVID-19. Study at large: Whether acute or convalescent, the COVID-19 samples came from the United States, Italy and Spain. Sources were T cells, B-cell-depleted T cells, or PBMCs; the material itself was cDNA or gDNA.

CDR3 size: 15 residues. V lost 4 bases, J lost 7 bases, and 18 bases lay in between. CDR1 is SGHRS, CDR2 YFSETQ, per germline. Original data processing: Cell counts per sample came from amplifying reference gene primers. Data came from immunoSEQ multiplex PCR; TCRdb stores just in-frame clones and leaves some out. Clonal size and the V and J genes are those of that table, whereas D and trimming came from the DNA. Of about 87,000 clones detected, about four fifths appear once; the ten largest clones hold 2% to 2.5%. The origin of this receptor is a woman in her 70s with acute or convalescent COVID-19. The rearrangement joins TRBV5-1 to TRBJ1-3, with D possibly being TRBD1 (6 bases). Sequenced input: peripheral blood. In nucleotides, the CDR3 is TGCGCCAGCAGCGTTTCCGGGACAAACCCTAACACCATATATTTT. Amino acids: CASSVSGTNPNTIYF.